This T cell receptor beta chain was captured by sequencing in a study of beta chain features in type 1 diabetes (dated by TCRdb to the late 2010s). Background on the whole study: Mean age, gender distribution, total cell number and subset yield did not differ between patients and healthy donors. Across all samples, fewer than 130 million sorted cells were examined, and cell number per subset correlated strongly with RNA yield. The study compared the TCRB repertoires of sorted circulating CD4+ T cell subsets in recently diagnosed type 1 diabetes patients with those in matched healthy donors. Whereas all 30 or so donors provided naive and central memory subsets, regulatory and stem cell-like memory subsets were isolated from just 8 patients and roughly eight healthy donors.

The research as a whole found: Because cDNA rather than genomic DNA was sequenced, highly expressing activated cells could have been over-represented, although no difference in activation and CD3 levels was found between groups. Naive, central memory and regulatory TCRB repertoires appeared more similar among patients than among healthy donors. PCR might favor shorter templates, but patient and control samples were amplified and corrected together, so any skew would affect both groups equally. A moderate but significant shortening of TCRB CDR3 length was observed in type 1 diabetes patients in all four CD4+ subsets. Because the HLA sub-analyses included only small numbers of individuals, any influence of HLA type on TCRB rearrangement was left unresolved. Fewer insertions and more nucleotide deletions at VDJ recombination sites were observed in patients with type 1 diabetes, implying thymic rearrangement abnormalities.

This clone has more than one count but fewer than ten. This clone's antigen is unknown. One base away there is no much larger clone; base qualities are not given. From each donor, a single peripheral blood sample of around 120 mL on average was drawn into heparinised tubes. Naive, central memory, regulatory and stem cell-like memory CD4+ T cells were sorted on a BD FACSAria II using a panel including CD45RO, CCR7, CD25, CD127, CD95 and CD27. Every sorted population had a purity above 95%. PBMCs were separated immediately by Lymphoprep density gradient centrifugation and were stained directly, without being cultured. So that batch effects would be minimized, each experiment stained and sorted samples in pairs, pairing one healthy donor with one patient. The CDR3, from cysteine to phenylalanine, totals 15 residues. The sequence is cut down to CDR3 DNA, 45 bases in frame from base 1. CDR1 and CDR2 are read off the germline V gene as SGHRS and YFSETQ. V is cut back by 4 bases and J by 8 bases, with 9 bases in the junction unmatched.

The entire amount of isolated RNA was reverse transcribed using the High Capacity cDNA Reverse Transcription Kit, so the sequenced TCRB transcripts were expressed ones. Deep immunoSEQ sequencing was performed on naive, central memory and regulatory T cell samples, with an average of about 4 million total reads per sample. Sorted cells were lysed in RLT buffer and RNA was extracted with DNase-treated RNeasy Micro or Mini kits, depending on cell number. Each cell subset was processed separately to prevent cross-contamination, with patient and healthy donor samples processed together. TCRB sequences were amplified from cDNA with the immunoSEQ multiplex PCR, producing 87-bp fragments spanning the CDR3 region. Sequencing of the amplicons was performed on the Illumina HiSeq platform. The study's own analysis went as follows. Synthetic template baselines were used to correct PCR bias computationally, reads within Hamming distance 2 were collapsed, and singletons that could not be merged were discarded. By aligning reads against IMGT, V, D and J genes, CDR3 length, and insertions or deletions at six rearrangement sites were assigned. Within each subset, clonotype counts were normalized to the number of sorted cells before true diversity and Gini coefficients were calculated with the tcR R package. Repertoire sharing was quantified using the overlap coefficient calculated on TCRB nucleotide sequences. Out-of-frame TCRB sequences from naive cells were analyzed to stand in for the pre-selection repertoire. TCRdb holds this immuneACCESS table with in-frame rearrangements only. Some clones are missing; in checked studies, unresolved V genes explain under half, and the rest has no known cause. V and J calls and clone size follow that table, whereas D and trimming were derived from the DNA. The sample records approximately 340,000 clones, less than 15% of which are singletons. The top ten hold approximately 0.02% of the sample.

This TCR was sampled from a woman aged 18-35 years in good health. The rearranged chain carries TRBV5-1 and TRBJ2-1; 10 central bases correspond to TRBD1. The source material was naive CD4+ T cells from blood. According to the study, the label for this sample's cell subset or site signals: true naive CD4+ T cells. The sequenced DNA is TGCGCCAGCAGCCCCGACAGGGGGCTATCCGATGAGCAGTTCTTC. Its protein reads: CASSPDRGLSDEQFF.